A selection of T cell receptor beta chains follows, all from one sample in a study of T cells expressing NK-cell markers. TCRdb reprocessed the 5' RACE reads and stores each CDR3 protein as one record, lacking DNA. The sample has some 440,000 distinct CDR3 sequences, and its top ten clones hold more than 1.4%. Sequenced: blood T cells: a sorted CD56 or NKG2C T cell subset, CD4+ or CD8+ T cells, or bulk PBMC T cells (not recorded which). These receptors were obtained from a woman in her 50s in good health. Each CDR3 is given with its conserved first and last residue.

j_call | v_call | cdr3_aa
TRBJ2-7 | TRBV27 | CASSSAGPPPYEQYF
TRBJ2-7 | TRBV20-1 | CSARDPGYGYEQYF
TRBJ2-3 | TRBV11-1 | CASSVQGDPTDTQYF
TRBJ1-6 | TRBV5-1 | CASSDSVNSPLHF
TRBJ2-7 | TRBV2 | CASTLTSGRAYEQYF
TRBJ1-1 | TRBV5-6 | CASSGILGTGSLNTEAFF
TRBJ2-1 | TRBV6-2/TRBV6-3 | CASSITGTPGNEQFF
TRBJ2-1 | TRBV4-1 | CASSPIKLAGSSYNEQFF
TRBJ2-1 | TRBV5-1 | CASSEGLAGVIGNEQFF
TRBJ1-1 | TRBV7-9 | CASSFGAENMNTEAFF
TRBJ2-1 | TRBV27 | CASSFVPGPNNEQFF
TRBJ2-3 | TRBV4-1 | CASSQELGTSEADTQYF
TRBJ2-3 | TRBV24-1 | CATSDLTGQKDTQYF
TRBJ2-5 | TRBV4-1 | CASSQARGSETQYF
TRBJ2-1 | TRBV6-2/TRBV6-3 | CASRGRDLSYNEQFF
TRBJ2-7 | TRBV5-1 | CASSLSWGLPYEQYF
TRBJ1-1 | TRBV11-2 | CASSGNRPEAFF
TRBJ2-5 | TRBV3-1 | CASSQDAAGETQYF
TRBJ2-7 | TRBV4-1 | CASSQDWPVSYEQYF
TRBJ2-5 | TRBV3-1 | CASSQRSAGAGETQYF
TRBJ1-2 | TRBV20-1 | CSARDWGQGYGYTF
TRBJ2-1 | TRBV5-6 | CASSREGGAGYNEQFF
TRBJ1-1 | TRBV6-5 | CASNNRGLEAFF
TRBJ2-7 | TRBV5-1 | CASSLDGLRAYEQYF
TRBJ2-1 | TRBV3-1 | CASSLGLVRYNEQFF
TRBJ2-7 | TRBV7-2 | CASSLNREQYF
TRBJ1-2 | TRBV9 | CASSVVGGYYGYTF
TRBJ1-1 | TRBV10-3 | CAISWGRQETDGTFF
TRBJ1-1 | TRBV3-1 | CASSPRGRVGVTEAFF
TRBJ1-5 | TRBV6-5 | CATSDRGNQPQHF
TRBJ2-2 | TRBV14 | CASSQGYLFRGFTGELFF
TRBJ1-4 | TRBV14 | CASSQDMAIRGEKLFF
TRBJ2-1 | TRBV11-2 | CASSRTGLPNEQFF
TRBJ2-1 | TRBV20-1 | CSARILVSYNEQFF
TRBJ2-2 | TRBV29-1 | CSVDPIRSGGELFF
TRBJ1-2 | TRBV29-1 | CSVVTGDHRYGYTF
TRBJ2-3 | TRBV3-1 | CASSPTSGSTQYF
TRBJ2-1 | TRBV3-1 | CASSRVGGSRWNEQFF
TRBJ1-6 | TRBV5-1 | CASSLADGSYNSPLHF
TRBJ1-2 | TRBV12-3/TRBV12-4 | CASSPDTGDNYGYTF
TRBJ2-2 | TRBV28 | CASSLFGLDTGELFF
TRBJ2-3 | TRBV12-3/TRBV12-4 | CASNRPGTGARSTDTQYF
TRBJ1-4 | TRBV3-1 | CASSQDPGRRAEKLFF
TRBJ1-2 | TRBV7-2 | CASSLTGQHYGYTF
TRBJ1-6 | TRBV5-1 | CASRGNSPLHF
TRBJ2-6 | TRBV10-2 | CASSESMDRVKSGANVLTF
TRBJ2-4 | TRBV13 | CASSLSGAGGPVAKNIQYF
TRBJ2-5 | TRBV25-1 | CASNHRLDEETQYF
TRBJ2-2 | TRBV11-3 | CASSSRFGGSNTGELFF
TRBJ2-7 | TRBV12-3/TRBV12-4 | CASRPRLAGGYEQYF
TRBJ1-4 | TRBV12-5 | CASAKDRGGEKLFF
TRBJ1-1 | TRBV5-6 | CASSLGMGPNTEAFF
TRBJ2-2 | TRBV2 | CASNLEGGGTGELFF
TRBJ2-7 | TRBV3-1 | CASSPPRADYEQYF